This is a list of T cell receptor beta chains from one sample in a study of early T cells in non-severe SARS-CoV-2 infection. MiXCR was run by TCRdb on the 5' RACE reads, yielding one entry per CDR3 protein. Of over 45,000 distinct CDR3 sequences in the sample, roughly 10% were seen once. Sequencing input: whole blood. Receptor source: an adult who was a healthcare worker with PCR-confirmed SARS-CoV-2 infection or an uninfected control (not recorded which). CDR3s include the opening cysteine and the closing phenylalanine or tryptophan. A D gene is named only where the DNA matches it firmly. Clone size appears in some rows only: once, few, many, or a class for an expanded clone.

TRBJ1-6 | - | TRBV11-2 | - | TGTGCCAGCAGCTTAGCGTGGAATTCACCCCTCCACTTT | CASSLAWNSPLHF
TRBJ2-1 | - | TRBV7-2 | - | TGTGCCAGCAGCCCCCCCGGGCCCGCCTCCTACAATGAGCAGTTCTTC | CASSPPGPASYNEQFF
TRBJ2-7 | - | TRBV28 | few | TGTGCCAGCAGTTTAGTTCGGGGGTTCTCCTACGAGCAGTACTTC | CASSLVRGFSYEQYF
TRBJ2-1 | TRBD2 | TRBV24-1 | - | TGTGCCACCAGTGAGCCCGGGACTAGCGATGAGCAGTTCTTC | CATSEPGTSDEQFF
TRBJ2-2 | - | TRBV12-3/TRBV12-4 | - | TGTGCCAGCAGTTTAGCGCTTGGCATCGGGGAGCTGTTTTTT | CASSLALGIGELFF
TRBJ2-1 | - | TRBV7-9 | many | TGTGCCAGCAGCCCCCAACTTGGGACTTCATACAATGAGCAGTTCTTC | CASSPQLGTSYNEQFF
TRBJ2-3 | - | TRBV20-1 | many | TGCAGTGCTCAGGGGTTCACAGATACGCAGTATTTT | CSAQGFTDTQYF
TRBJ2-7 | - | TRBV6-2/TRBV6-3 | many | TGTGCCAGCAGTTCCTATTCTGAAGAGCAGTACTTC | CASSSYSEEQYF
TRBJ2-3 | - | TRBV11-2 | many | TGTGCCAGCAGCTTAGGGAGGGGATACTCTAGCACAGATACGCAGTATTTT | CASSLGRGYSSTDTQYF
TRBJ2-2 | TRBD2 | TRBV9 | - | TGTGCCAGCAGCTCACCGACGGGACTAGCGGACACCGGGGAGCTGTTTTTT | CASSSPTGLADTGELFF
TRBJ2-7 | TRBD1 | TRBV5-1 | many | TGCGCCAGCAGCTTGGAAGGACAGGGTTACGAGCAGTACTTC | CASSLEGQGYEQYF
TRBJ2-7 | - | TRBV5-1 | many | TGCGCCAGCAGCTTGGCCGAACTCTCCTACGAGCAGTACTTC | CASSLAELSYEQYF
TRBJ2-3 | - | TRBV5-1 | - | TGCGCCAGCAGCTATGACAGCACAGATACGCAGTATTTT | CASSYDSTDTQYF
TRBJ2-1 | - | TRBV12-3/TRBV12-4 | - | TGTGCCAGCAGCCCGTTTCCCGATGAGCAGTTCTTC | CASSPFPDEQFF
TRBJ2-1 | TRBD2 | TRBV27 | few | TGTGCCAGCAGTATAGCGGGAGGATTCCACAATGAGCAGTTCTTC | CASSIAGGFHNEQFF
TRBJ1-3 | TRBD1 | TRBV5-1 | - | TGCGCCAGCAACACCGGGACAGGGGGCCGCTCTGGAAACACCATATATTTT | CASNTGTGGRSGNTIYF
TRBJ2-5 | TRBD2 | TRBV7-2 | many | TGTGCCAGCAGCCCCGGCCCCCGACCTATAGCGGGAGGGCCCCAAGAGACCCAGTACTTC | CASSPGPRPIAGGPQETQYF
TRBJ1-1 | - | TRBV29-1 | - | TGCAGCGCCCGTAGGACAGTCAACACTGAAGCTTTCTTT | CSARRTVNTEAFF
TRBJ2-7 | - | TRBV2 | few | TGTGCCAGCAGTCACAGGGTCGACGAGCAGTACTTC | CASSHRVDEQYF
TRBJ1-1 | TRBD1 | TRBV10-3 | - | TGTGCCATCATGAACAGGGGGCTTTCCACTGAAGCTTTCTTT | CAIMNRGLSTEAFF
TRBJ2-7 | TRBD2 | TRBV6-5 | many | TGTGCCAGCAGCGACGGGAGCGGGGGTTCCTACGAGCAGTACTTC | CASSDGSGGSYEQYF
TRBJ1-1 | - | TRBV18 | many | TGTGCCAGCTCACCGTCGGAGGAGGGAGTTGAAGCTTTCTTT | CASSPSEEGVEAFF
TRBJ1-2 | - | TRBV6-2/TRBV6-3 | few | TGTGCCAGCAGTTACCTCCGGACAGAGAGTTACTTC | CASSYLRTESYF
TRBJ2-3 | - | TRBV20-1 | few | TGCAGTGCCCTCGGTTCATCAGATACGCAGTATTTT | CSALGSSDTQYF
TRBJ2-1 | TRBD2 | TRBV12-5 | - | TGTGCTAGTGCCCTCAGCGGGAGTCTCTACAATGAGCAGTTCTTC | CASALSGSLYNEQFF
TRBJ1-2 | - | TRBV5-1 | - | TGCGCCAGCAGCTTGTCTGACCCTAACTATGGCTACACCTTC | CASSLSDPNYGYTF
TRBJ2-1 | - | TRBV7-2 | many | TGTGCCAGCAGCCTCAGTTTTACAGGGCGCTCCTACAATGAGCAGTTCTTC | CASSLSFTGRSYNEQFF
TRBJ2-5 | TRBD2 | TRBV7-9 | few | TGTGCCAGCAGCTTAGGGAGCGGGAGGACGGAAGAGACCCAGTACTTC | CASSLGSGRTEETQYF
TRBJ2-2 | - | TRBV10-2 | many | TGCGCCAGCAGTGAGTCAGGGGCGGGCACCGGGGAGCTGTTTTTT | CASSESGAGTGELFF
TRBJ1-2 | TRBD1 | TRBV6-2/TRBV6-3 | - | TGTGCCAGCAGTTACTCGATCGACAGGGAAATTTTCGGAGGCTACACCTTC | CASSYSIDREIFGGYTF
TRBJ2-3 | TRBD2 | TRBV30 | few | TGTGCCTGGAACAAGGGACTAGCGGGAGATACGCAGTATTTT | CAWNKGLAGDTQYF
TRBJ1-3 | - | TRBV6-2/TRBV6-3 | few | TGTGCCAGCGGACTATACTCTGGAAACACCATATATTTT | CASGLYSGNTIYF
TRBJ2-3 | TRBD2 | TRBV27 | - | TGTGCCAGCACCCTCCAACTAGCGGGGGGGGTAGATACGCAGTATTTT | CASTLQLAGGVDTQYF
TRBJ2-3 | - | TRBV5-1 | many | TGCGCCAGCAGTTCCGGGGCCAGCGATACGCAGTATTTT | CASSSGASDTQYF
TRBJ2-1 | TRBD1 | TRBV10-1 | many | TGCGCCAGCAGTGACCGGGACAGGGGCTATGAGCAGTTCTTC | CASSDRDRGYEQFF
TRBJ2-3 | TRBD2 | TRBV5-1 | - | TGCGCCAGCAGCTCCGGGACTAGCGGCACAGATACGCAGTATTTT | CASSSGTSGTDTQYF
TRBJ2-7 | - | TRBV5-1 | few | TGCGCCAGCAGCATCGGCCCCGGAACTACCAACGAGCAGTACTTC | CASSIGPGTTNEQYF
TRBJ1-1 | - | TRBV11-1 | many | TGTGCCAGCAGCTTACAATCGTTGGGGGCTGAAGCTTTCTTT | CASSLQSLGAEAFF
TRBJ2-2 | - | TRBV7-3 | - | TGTGCCAGCAGCCTTCGGCCCGACGGGGAGCTGTTTTTT | CASSLRPDGELFF
TRBJ2-2 | TRBD2 | TRBV7-2 | many | TGTGCCAGCAGCTTAGGCGGGAGCGGCGGGGAGCTGTTTTTT | CASSLGGSGGELFF